The 2 T cell receptor beta chains in this list originate from one sample, sequenced in a study of technical replicates of blood from four donors. The table came from immunoSEQ multiplex PCR; TCRdb's copy has only in-frame clones and leaves some out. The sample has about 57,000 clones, 90% to 95% seen once. The sequenced sample consisted of PBMCs. The receptor source for this set is a human donor in good health. Some clones in this sample may be carry-over from other donors' samples.

The chain has TRBV5-1 and TRBJ2-1; TRBD2 is a possible D gene (6 bases). Germline V gene sequence: CDR1 SGHRS, CDR2 YFSETQ. V lost 3 bases and J lost 0, with 10 bases in between. The CDR3 has 15 amino acids. This CDR3 is CASSWDLSSYNEQFF. In DNA form, the CDR3 reads TGCGCCAGCAGCTGGGACTTGAGCTCCTACAATGAGCAGTTCTTC.

This clone has a single count. The rearrangement links TRBV18 to TRBJ2-1, with D maybe TRBD2 (6 bases). The germline CDR1 and CDR2 sequences are KGHSH and LQKENI. This CDR3 is built from 16 residues. V gave up 3 bases and J gave up 3 bases, with 15 bases separating them. The CDR3 region is CASSPKDGGDYNEQFF. The CDR3 DNA reads as TGTGCCAGCTCACCCAAGGACGGGGGAGACTACAATGAGCAGTTCTTC.